The 13 T cell receptor beta chains below come from one sample, sequenced in a study of control samples from healthy donors and cancer patients. TCRdb keeps only in-frame clones here, not all; method: immunoSEQ multiplex PCR. The sample lists some 120,000 clones; approximately 92% were seen once. Source material: PBMCs. The receptors derive from a woman between 45 and 60 years old with colorectal cancer.

This chain links TRBV6-4 with TRBJ1-1; weak D call: TRBD1 (5 bases). Trimming took 5 bases from V and 3 from J, leaving 10 bases between them. The germline gives CDR1 MRHNA, CDR2 SNTAGT. This CDR3 contains 13 residues. CDR3: CASSSQQDTEAFF. The CDR3, as DNA: TGTGCCAGCAGTTCTCAACAGGACACTGAAGCTTTCTTT.

There are a few counts of this clone. The V call is TRBV19, the J call TRBJ1-5; 7 nucleotides match TRBD1. CDR3 size: 15 residues. Looked up from germline, CDR1 is LNHDA and CDR2 is SQIVND (reference sequence). V lost 4 bases, J lost 5 bases, and 8 bases stayed unmatched. CDR3: CASSTGRGRDQPQHF. In DNA form, the CDR3 reads TGTGCCAGTAGTACGGGGAGGGGGCGAGATCAGCCCCAGCATTTT.

This clone came up once. This chain uses TRBV7-8 with TRBJ2-7; possible D gene TRBD1, 6 bases. This CDR3 is 12 amino acids long. V gave up 6 bases and J gave up 7 bases, with 13 bases separating them. Per the germline V gene, CDR1 is SGHVS and CDR2 is FQNEAQ. The CDR3 DNA reads as TGTGCCAGCAGTACCGGACAGAGGGAGCAGTACTTC. Translation: CASSTGQREQYF.

V usage is TRBV19 and J usage is TRBJ1-3, with 8 bases lining up with TRBD1. With 5 bases clipped from V and 0 bases from J, the junction kept 3 bases outside the gene matches. The CDR3 contains 15 residues. Germline CDR1 reads LNHDA; CDR2 reads SQIVND (reference sequence). The CDR3, as DNA: TGTGCCAGTAGTTCACAGGGGGGCTCTGGAAACACCATATATTTT. It translates to CASSSQGGSGNTIYF. The variable domain in full, completed from reference TRBV19 and TRBJ1-3, reads DGGITQSPKYLFRKEGQNVTLSCEQNLNHDAMYWYRQDPGQGLRLIYYSQIVNDFQKGDIAEGYSVSREKKESFPLTVTSAQKNPTAFYLCASSSQGGSGNTIYFGEGSWLTVV.

This sequence joins TRBV2 and TRBJ2-7, with 7 bases that match TRBD1. Germline V gives CDR1 SNHLY, CDR2 FYNNEI. The CDR3 runs 15 residues. V lost 2 bases, J lost 2 bases, and 6 bases stayed unmatched. The CDR3 DNA follows: TGTGCCAGCAGTGAATCGACAGGGCCTACCTACGAGCAGTACTTC. Encoded protein: CASSESTGPTYEQYF. The full variable domain, in which reference TRBV2 and TRBJ2-7 provide the parts outside the CDR3, is EPEVTQTPSHQVTQMGQEVILRCVPISNHLYFYWYRQILGQKVEFLVSFYNNEISEKSEIFDDQFSVERPDGSNFTLKIRSTKLEDSAMYFCASSESTGPTYEQYFGPGTRLTVT.

The J gene is TRBJ1-3, the V gene TRBV7-6; D gene unclear. Between the trimmed V and J ends, which lost 5 bases and 0 bases, there was a span of 11 bases. From germline, CDR1 is SGHVS and CDR2 FNYEAQ. The CDR3 has 15 amino acids. The CDR3 sequence: CASSPNDHSGNTIYF. CDR3 sequence (DNA): TGTGCCAGCAGCCCCAACGATCACTCTGGAAACACCATATATTTT.

The chain recombines TRBV19 with TRBJ2-1, with D tentatively TRBD1 (5 bases). Germline V gives CDR1 LNHDA, CDR2 SQIVND (reference sequence). The CDR3 has 13 residues. V lost 9 bases to trimming and J lost 8 bases, with 17 bases between them. The CDR3 nucleotides are TGTGCCAGCCGTAGGGGAAGAATCGATGAGCAGTTCTTC. Amino acids: CASRRGRIDEQFF.

The gene calls are TRBV7-9 and TRBJ2-7; D not certain. V lost 5 bases to trimming and J lost 2 bases, with 13 bases between them. Looked up from germline, CDR1 is SEHNR and CDR2 is FQNEAQ (reference sequence). This CDR3 comprises 14 residues. For the CDR3, the DNA is TGTGCCAGCAGCCCCGACCTCGTCGCCTACGAGCAGTACTTC. Translation gives CASSPDLVAYEQYF.

The count of this clone is one. V usage is TRBV18 and J usage is TRBJ2-1, with 14 bases matching TRBD2. The CDR3 consists of 16 residues. V shed 8 bases, J shed 8 bases, and the junction held 11 bases outside the gene matches. Germline V CDR1 and CDR2: KGHSH, LQKENI. Here the CDR3 reads CASKRGTSGGRDEQFF. CDR3 DNA sequence: TGTGCCAGCAAACGAGGGACTAGCGGGGGAAGGGATGAGCAGTTCTTC.

The chain recombines TRBV27 with TRBJ2-3, with TRBD2 matching over 10 bases. Trimming removed 3 bases from V and 7 bases from J; junction bases left unmatched: 7. This CDR3 has 15 amino acids. Germline CDR1 MNHEY, CDR2 SMNVEV (reference sequence). The CDR3 DNA follows: TGTGCCAGCAGTTTTTTGAGCGGGGGGGAAAATACGCAGTATTTT. Amino acids: CASSFLSGGENTQYF.

This clone was seen once. The V call is TRBV2, the J call TRBJ1-2; TRBD1 might be the D (5 bases). Trimming shortened V by 5 bases and J by 7 bases, and 17 bases separated the two germline ends. Germline assignment: CDR1 SNHLY and CDR2 FYNNEI. CDR3 length: 14 residues. In DNA form, the CDR3 reads TGTGCCAGCAGTCCTGGATCCCGGGGGTCTGGCTACACCTTC. Protein product: CASSPGSRGSGYTF.

The chain couples TRBV6-6 to TRBJ1-6; 7 bases match TRBD1. Trimming removed 8 bases from V and 6 bases from J; junction bases left unmatched: 10. The CDR3 has 15 residues. In germline, CDR1 is MNHNY, CDR2 SVGAGI (reference sequence). In DNA form, the CDR3 reads TGTGCCAGCCGTGGGCTAGGGGGCTCTAATTCACCCCTCCACTTT. Its translation: CASRGLGGSNSPLHF.

This chain connects TRBV9 to TRBJ2-4; D might be TRBD1 or TRBD2, each matching 5 bases. The CDR3 consists of 14 residues. Germline lookup yields CDR1 SGDLS and CDR2 YYNGEE. The V end lost 4 bases, the J end lost 0 bases, and 8 bases lay between the germline ends. The CDR3 coding sequence is TGTGCCAGCAGCTCCGGGACAGCCAAAAACATTCAGTACTTC. Protein product: CASSSGTAKNIQYF. The full variable domain, its missing parts supplied by reference TRBV9 and TRBJ2-4, is DSGVTQTPKHLITATGQRVTLRCSPRSGDLSVYWYQQSLDQGLQFLIQYYNGEERAKGNILERFSAQQFPDLHSELNLSSLELGDSALYFCASSSGTAKNIQYFGAGTRLSVL.